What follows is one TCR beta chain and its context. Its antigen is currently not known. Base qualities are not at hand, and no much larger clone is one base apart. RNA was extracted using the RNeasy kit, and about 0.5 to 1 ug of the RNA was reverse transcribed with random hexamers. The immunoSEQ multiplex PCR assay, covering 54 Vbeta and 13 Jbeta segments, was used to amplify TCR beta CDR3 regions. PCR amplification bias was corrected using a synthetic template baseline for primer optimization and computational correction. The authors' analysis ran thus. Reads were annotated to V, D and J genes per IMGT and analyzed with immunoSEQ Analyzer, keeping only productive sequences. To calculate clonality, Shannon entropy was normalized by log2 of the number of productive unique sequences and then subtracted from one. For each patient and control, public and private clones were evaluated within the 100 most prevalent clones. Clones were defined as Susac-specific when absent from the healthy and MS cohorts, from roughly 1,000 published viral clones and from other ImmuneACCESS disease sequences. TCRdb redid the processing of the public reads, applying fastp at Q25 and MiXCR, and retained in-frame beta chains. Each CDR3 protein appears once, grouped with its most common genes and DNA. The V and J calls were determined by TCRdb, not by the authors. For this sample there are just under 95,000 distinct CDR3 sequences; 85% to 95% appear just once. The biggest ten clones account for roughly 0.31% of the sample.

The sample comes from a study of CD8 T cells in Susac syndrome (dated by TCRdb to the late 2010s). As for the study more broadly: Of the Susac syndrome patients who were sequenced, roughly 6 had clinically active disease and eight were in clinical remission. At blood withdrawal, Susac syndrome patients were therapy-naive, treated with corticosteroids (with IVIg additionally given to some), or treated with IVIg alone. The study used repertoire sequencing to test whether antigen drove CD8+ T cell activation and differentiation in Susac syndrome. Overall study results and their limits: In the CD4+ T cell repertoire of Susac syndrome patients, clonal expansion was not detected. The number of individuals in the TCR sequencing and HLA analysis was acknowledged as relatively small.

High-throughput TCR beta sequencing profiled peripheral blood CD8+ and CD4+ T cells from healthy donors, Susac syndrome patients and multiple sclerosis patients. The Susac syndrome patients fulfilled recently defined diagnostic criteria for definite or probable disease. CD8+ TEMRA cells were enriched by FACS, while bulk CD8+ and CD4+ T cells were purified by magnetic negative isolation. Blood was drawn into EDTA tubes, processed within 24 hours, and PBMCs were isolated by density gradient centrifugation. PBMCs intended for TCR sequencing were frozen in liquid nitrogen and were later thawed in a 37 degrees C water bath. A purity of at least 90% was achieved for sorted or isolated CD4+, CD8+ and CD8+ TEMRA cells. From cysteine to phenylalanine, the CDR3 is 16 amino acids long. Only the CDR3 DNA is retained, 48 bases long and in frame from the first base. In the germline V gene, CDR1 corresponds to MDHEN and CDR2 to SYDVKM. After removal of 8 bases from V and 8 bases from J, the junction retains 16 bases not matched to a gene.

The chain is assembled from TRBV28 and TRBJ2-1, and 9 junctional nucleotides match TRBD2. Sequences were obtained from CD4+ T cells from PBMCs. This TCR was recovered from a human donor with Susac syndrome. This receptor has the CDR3 CASAGGGGADIYEQFF. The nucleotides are TGTGCCAGCGCGGGAGGCGGGGGGGCAGACATCTATGAGCAGTTCTTC.